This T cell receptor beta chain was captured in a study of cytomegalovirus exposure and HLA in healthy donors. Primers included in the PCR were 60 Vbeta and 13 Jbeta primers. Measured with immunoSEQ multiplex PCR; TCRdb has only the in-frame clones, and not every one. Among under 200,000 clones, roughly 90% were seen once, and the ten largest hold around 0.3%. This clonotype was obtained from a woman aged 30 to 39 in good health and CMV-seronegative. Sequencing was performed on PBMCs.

The CDR3 sequence is CSVTGPEVFYNEQFF. The CDR3 coding sequence is TGCAGCGTTACAGGGCCTGAGGTGTTCTACAATGAGCAGTTCTTC. V is TRBV29-1 and J is TRBJ2-1; tentatively, D is TRBD1 (6 bases). V lost 5 bases and J 3 bases, leaving 17 bases between the germline ends. Germline CDR1 and CDR2: SQVTM and ANQGSEA. CDR3 size: 15 residues.